The 29 T cell receptor beta chains given below trace back to one sample, sequenced in a study of cytomegalovirus exposure and HLA in healthy donors. The PCR made use of 60 Vbeta and 13 Jbeta primers. Profiled with immunoSEQ multiplex PCR; TCRdb holds only in-frame clones, not every one. The sample carries some 67,000 clones, roughly 78% recorded once. Sequencing was carried out using PBMCs. These TCRs come from a man in his forties in good health and CMV-seronegative.

V is TRBV30 and J is TRBJ2-7, with no clear D. Per germline, CDR1 GTSNPN and CDR2 SVGIG (reference sequence). Trimming took 4 bases from V and 0 from J, leaving 10 bases between them. CDR3 length: 13 amino acids. CDR3 protein: CAWIPPSSYEQYF. The CDR3 bases are TGTGCCTGGATTCCGCCCAGCTCCTACGAGCAGTACTTC.

The chain has TRBV28 and TRBJ2-7; 13 nucleotides agree with TRBD2. Trimming removed 9 bases from V and 3 bases from J; junction bases left unmatched: 20. Germline V lookup: CDR1 MDHEN, CDR2 SYDVKM. This CDR3 comprises 19 residues. CDR3 sequence (DNA): TGTGCCAGTGGCACGGAAAGGACTAGCGGGAGAATCGGTGTCTACGAGCAGTACTTC. Amino acid sequence: CASGTERTSGRIGVYEQYF. Drawing the rest from reference TRBV28 and TRBJ2-7, the complete variable domain is DVKVTQSSRYLVKRTGEKVFLECVQDMDHENMFWYRQDPGLGLRLIYFSYDVKMKEKGDIPEGYSVSREKKERFSLILESASTNQTSMYLCASGTERTSGRIGVYEQYFGPGTRLTVT.

This clone appeared a few times. Here the CDR3 DNA reads TGTGCCAGCAGTCTAGACTATGGCTACACCTTC. Protein sequence: CASSLDYGYTF. The chain carries TRBV6-1 and TRBJ1-2; D uncertain. The V gene lost 5 bases and the J gene lost 3 bases, with 4 bases spanning the gap. The CDR3 length is 11 residues. Germline CDR1 MNHNS, CDR2 SASEGT.

This chain joins TRBV7-2 and TRBJ2-3; TRBD2 matches 11 bases. The CDR3 runs to 16 residues. The V and J ends lost 5 bases and 2 bases, in that order; junction bases with no gene match: 6. Germline CDR1 is SGHTA and CDR2 is FQGNSA. The CDR3 loop reads CASSLTSGGFTDTQYF. Written as DNA, the CDR3 is TGTGCCAGCAGCCTAACTAGCGGGGGTTTCACAGATACGCAGTATTTT. Together with reference TRBV7-2 and TRBJ2-3, the CDR3 gives the full variable domain: GAGVSQSPSNKVTEKGKDVELRCDPISGHTALYWYRQSLGQGLEFLIYFQGNSAPDKSGLPSDRFSAERTGGSVSTLTIQRTQQEDSAVYLCASSLTSGGFTDTQYFGPGTRLTVL.

The V gene is TRBV25-1, the J gene TRBJ2-5, with 8 bases aligning to TRBD1. The J call may not be correct, given that the DNA end is closer to TRBJ2-7. The CDR3 is 15 residues long. CDR1 is MGHDK, CDR2 SYGVNS, per germline. The CDR3 nucleotides read TGTGCCAGCAGTGAAGGGCAGGGGGCTCGTTACGAGCAGTACTTC. This sequence encodes CASSEGQGARYEQYF.

The chain carries TRBV7-6 and TRBJ2-1; D unresolved. The CDR3 has 14 amino acids. The V and J ends lost 3 bases and 3 bases respectively, with 9 bases between them. The germline gives CDR1 SGHVS, CDR2 FNYEAQ. The CDR3 loop is CASSFDGGYNEQFF. The CDR3 DNA sequence: TGTGCCAGCAGCTTCGATGGCGGCTACAATGAGCAGTTCTTC.

This chain joins TRBV7-2 and TRBJ1-1, with a possible D match to TRBD1 (6 bases). The V and J ends lost 5 bases and 4 bases respectively, with 14 bases between them. CDR1 SGHTA and CDR2 FQGNSA come from the germline V gene. This CDR3 is built from 14 residues. This chain's CDR3 is CASSQSPGVTEAFF. As DNA, the CDR3 is TGTGCCAGCAGCCAATCACCAGGGGTCACTGAAGCTTTCTTT.

V usage is TRBV5-1 and J usage is TRBJ2-5, with 11 bases fitting TRBD1. The CDR3 is made up of 15 amino acids. The ends lost 4 bases at V and 3 bases at J; junction bases unmatched: 5. CDR1 SGHRS and CDR2 YFSETQ come from the germline V gene. CDR3 bases: TGCGCCAGCAGCCTAGGACAGGGGGCCGAAGAGACCCAGTACTTC. Its translation: CASSLGQGAEETQYF.

V is TRBV19 and J is TRBJ2-7; 8 bases are shared with TRBD2. The CDR3 loop spans 15 amino acids. CDR1 and CDR2 (germline): LNHDA, SQIVND (reference sequence). Trimming removed 6 bases from V and 0 bases from J; junction bases left unmatched: 7. This CDR3 is CASSRLAGGSYEQYF. In nucleotides, the CDR3 is TGTGCCAGTAGCCGACTGGCGGGGGGCTCCTACGAGCAGTACTTC.

The rearrangement uses TRBV27 and TRBJ2-2; 9 nucleotides agree with TRBD1. This CDR3 comprises 17 residues. From germline, CDR1 is MNHEY and CDR2 SMNVEV (reference sequence). Germline trimming cut 4 bases from V and 1 base from J; bases unmatched to any gene: 7. The CDR3 DNA is TGTGCCAGCAGTTCCCCCGGGACAGGGTGGAACACCGGGGAGCTGTTTTTT. Amino acid sequence: CASSSPGTGWNTGELFF.

This chain joins TRBV27 and TRBJ2-2; possible D gene TRBD2, 5 bases. This CDR3 is 14 amino acids long. Trimming stripped 5 bases from V and 8 bases from J, with 15 bases between. Germline V gene sequence: CDR1 MNHEY, CDR2 SMNVEV (reference sequence). DNA of the CDR3: TGTGCCAGCAGTGTCCGGGGAGTAAGGGGGGAGCTGTTTTTT. Translating it yields CASSVRGVRGELFF.

The CDR3 nucleotides are TGTGCCAGTAGCCCTAGGCTTGGCAGGGGGGACACTGAAGCTTTCTTT. Amino acid sequence: CASSPRLGRGDTEAFF. J is TRBJ1-1 and V is TRBV19; 7 bases line up with TRBD1. The V segment lost 6 bases and the J segment 3 bases; nucleotides outside the gene matches: 13. Germline-derived CDR1 and CDR2 are LNHDA and SQIVND (reference sequence). The CDR3 extends over 16 amino acids.

This clone was found a few times. The CDR3 reads CASSERGTGLAGGPWGQYF. The CDR3 nucleotides read TGCGCCAGCAGTGAGCGTGGGACCGGACTAGCGGGAGGACCTTGGGGGCAGTACTTC. The gene calls are TRBV10-1 and TRBJ2-7; 14 positions match TRBD2. Germline lookup yields CDR1 WNHNN and CDR2 SYGVQD (reference sequence). The V segment lost 2 bases and the J segment 9 bases; nucleotides outside the gene matches: 18. The CDR3 is 19 residues long.

The chain couples TRBV15 to TRBJ2-2; 10 bases align to TRBD1. CDR3 length equals 15 residues. After removal of 6 bases from V and 5 bases from J, the junction contained 6 bases not matched to a gene. Germline assignment: CDR1 LNHNV and CDR2 YYDKDF (reference sequence). The CDR3 nucleotides are TGTGCCACCAGGACGACAGGGGGCGGTACCGGGGAGCTGTTTTTT. Amino acids: CATRTTGGGTGELFF.

This chain connects TRBV4-1 to TRBJ1-1, with 7 bases aligning to TRBD1. This CDR3 contains 17 residues. The V gene end was trimmed by 3 bases and the J gene end by 6 bases; junction bases not matched to a gene: 16. From germline, CDR1 is MGHRA and CDR2 YSYEKL. The CDR3 sequence: CASSQETDRAGRAEAFF. DNA of the CDR3: TGCGCCAGCAGCCAGGAAACTGACAGGGCCGGAAGGGCTGAAGCTTTCTTT.

The rearrangement joins TRBV13 to TRBJ2-1; 7 bases fit TRBD2. Germline V gene data show CDR1 as PRHDT and CDR2 as FYEKMQ (reference sequence). The length of the CDR3 is 15 residues. V trimming: 0 bases; J trimming: 4 bases; junction bases outside the gene matches: 3. CDR3 bases: TGTGCCAGCAGCTTAGGCGGGGGGTCATACAATGAGCAGTTCTTC. Translation: CASSLGGGSYNEQFF.

This chain uses TRBV11-3 with TRBJ2-3, with D perhaps matching TRBD2 (5 bases). With 5 bases removed from V and 2 bases from J, the gap between germline ends came to 14 bases. This CDR3 spans 15 amino acids. CDR1 and CDR2 from the germline V gene are SGHNT and YENEEA. The CDR3: CASSPPGVHTDTQYF. DNA for the CDR3: TGTGCCAGCAGCCCCCCCGGGGTTCACACAGATACGCAGTATTTT.

V and J are TRBV14 and TRBJ2-7; 12 nucleotides match TRBD2. The CDR3 is 14 amino acids. Germline-derived CDR1 and CDR2 are SGHDN and FVKESK. V lost 4 bases and J lost 9; bases outside the gene matches: 7. The CDR3 DNA follows: TGTGCCAGCAGCCCGACTAGCGGGGGCCGCGGGCAGTACTTC. Protein product: CASSPTSGGRGQYF.

The gene calls are TRBV2 and TRBJ1-2, with no clear D. V lost 5 bases to trimming and J lost 3 bases, with 16 bases between them. The CDR3 is 15 amino acids. Germline lookup yields CDR1 SNHLY and CDR2 FYNNEI. DNA for the CDR3: TGTGCCAGCAGTCATGCGAGAGGGTGGGACTATGGCTACACCTTC. Residues: CASSHARGWDYGYTF.

This clone was seen once. The gene calls are TRBV9 and TRBJ1-6; D uncertain. The CDR3 covers 13 residues. The V and J ends lost 0 bases and 13 bases respectively, with 11 bases between them. In germline, CDR1 is SGDLS, CDR2 YYNGEE. Here the CDR3 reads CASSVGSELPLHF. Written as DNA, the CDR3 is TGTGCCAGCAGCGTAGGGAGTGAACTCCCCCTCCACTTT. Based on the CDR3 plus reference TRBV9 and TRBJ1-6, the full variable domain is DSGVTQTPKHLITATGQRVTLRCSPRSGDLSVYWYQQSLDQGLQFLIQYYNGEERAKGNILERFSAQQFPDLHSELNLSSLELGDSALYFCASSVGSELPLHFGNGTRLTVT.

V usage is TRBV11-3 and J usage is TRBJ2-5; a weak D match, TRBD2 (5 bases). The CDR3 extends over 14 amino acids. Deletions cut 1 base from V and 3 bases from J, with 9 bases between. Germline V gene data show CDR1 as SGHNT and CDR2 as YENEEA. The CDR3 sequence is CASSLGGSEETQYF. CDR3 DNA: TGTGCCAGCAGCTTAGGCGGTAGCGAAGAGACCCAGTACTTC.

The rearrangement uses TRBV28 and TRBJ2-4; D possibly corresponds to TRBD1 (5 bases). Germline-derived CDR1 and CDR2 are MDHEN and SYDVKM. The V end lost 6 bases, the J end lost 1 base, and 13 bases lay between the germline ends. The CDR3 spans 15 residues. The CDR3, as DNA: TGTGCCAGCAGCCCCGCCCCAGGGGCCAAAAACATTCAGTACTTC. This sequence encodes CASSPAPGAKNIQYF.

The V call is TRBV6-1, the J call TRBJ2-2, with 12 bases lining up with TRBD1. After removal of 6 bases from V and 5 bases from J, the junction contained 4 bases not matched to a gene. Looked up from germline, CDR1 is MNHNS and CDR2 is SASEGT. The CDR3 runs 15 residues. The CDR3, as DNA: TGTGCCAGCAGGGGGGACAGGGGGCAAACCGGGGAGCTGTTTTTT. It encodes CASRGDRGQTGELFF.

This clone has just one count. The chain is built from TRBV4-1 and TRBJ2-7; D may be TRBD2 (5 bases). The CDR3 has 16 residues. V dropped 1 base and J dropped 2 bases, with 15 bases sitting between them. Germline V gene sequence: CDR1 MGHRA, CDR2 YSYEKL. In DNA, the CDR3 is TGCGCCAGCAGCCAAGTCTCGGGAACCATCCCCTACGAGCAGTACTTC. As protein: CASSQVSGTIPYEQYF.

The rearrangement links TRBV7-2 to TRBJ2-3; 7 bases are shared with TRBD2. Germline V lookup: CDR1 SGHTA, CDR2 FQGNSA. The CDR3 spans 15 residues. After removal of 2 bases from V and 4 bases from J, the junction contained 6 bases not matched to a gene. The CDR3 DNA follows: TGTGCCAGCAGCTTAATTGCGGGAGACCCAGATACGCAGTATTTT. Amino acid sequence: CASSLIAGDPDTQYF.

The chain recombines TRBV13 with TRBJ2-5; 9 positions agree with TRBD2. The CDR3 consists of 13 residues. V gave up 8 bases and J gave up 5 bases; unmatched junction bases: 6. Germline lookup yields CDR1 PRHDT and CDR2 FYEKMQ (reference sequence). CDR3 loop: CASRPSGTETQYF. DNA of the CDR3: TGTGCCAGCCGGCCTAGCGGGACTGAGACCCAGTACTTC.

A remark on this clone: The junction and the germline gene differ at one end; a read error may be behind it. Other DNA sequences from this sample encode an identical CDR3 as well. The chain couples TRBV5-4 to TRBJ2-2; TRBD2 matches 12 bases. CDR1 is SGHNT, CDR2 YYREEE, per germline (reference sequence). The CDR3 is made up of 17 amino acids. As DNA, the CDR3 is TGTGCCAGCAGCCCAAGACTAGCGGGAGTGAACACTGGGGAGCTGTTTTTT. Its translation is CASSPRLAGVNTGELFF.

This chain uses TRBV27 with TRBJ2-7; no firm D call. The CDR3 length is 15 residues. Per the germline V gene, CDR1 is MNHEY and CDR2 is SMNVEV (reference sequence). The germline V and J ends were trimmed by 0 bases and 2 bases, with 11 bases remaining between them. For the CDR3, the DNA is TGTGCCAGCAGTTTATCGACCCTACTAACCTACGAGCAGTACTTC. It specifies CASSLSTLLTYEQYF.

This chain joins TRBV27 and TRBJ2-3, with 10 positions matching TRBD2. Looked up from germline, CDR1 is MNHEY and CDR2 is SMNVEV (reference sequence). The CDR3 spans 22 residues. V lost 2 bases and J lost 4; bases outside the gene matches: 24. CDR3 sequence: CASSLRPVAIAAAGGGADTQYF. Written as DNA, the CDR3 is TGTGCCAGCAGTTTACGACCCGTGGCCATCGCGGCAGCGGGGGGGGGAGCAGATACGCAGTATTTT.